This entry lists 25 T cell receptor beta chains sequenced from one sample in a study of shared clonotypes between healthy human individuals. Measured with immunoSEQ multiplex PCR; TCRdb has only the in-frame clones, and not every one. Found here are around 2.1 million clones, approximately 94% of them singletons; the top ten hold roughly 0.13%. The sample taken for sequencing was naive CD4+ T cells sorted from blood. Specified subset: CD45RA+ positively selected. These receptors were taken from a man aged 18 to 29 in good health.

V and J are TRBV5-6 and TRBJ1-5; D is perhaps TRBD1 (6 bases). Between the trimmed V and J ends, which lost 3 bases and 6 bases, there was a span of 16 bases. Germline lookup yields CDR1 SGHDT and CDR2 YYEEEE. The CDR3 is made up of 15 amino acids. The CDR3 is CASSSRGGIGQPQHF. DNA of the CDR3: TGTGCCAGCAGCTCCCGAGGGGGGATCGGTCAGCCCCAGCATTTT.

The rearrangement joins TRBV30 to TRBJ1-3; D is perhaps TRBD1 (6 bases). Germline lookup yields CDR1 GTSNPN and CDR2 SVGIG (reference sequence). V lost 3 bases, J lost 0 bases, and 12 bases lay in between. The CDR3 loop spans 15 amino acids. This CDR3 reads CAWSHDRPSGNTIYF. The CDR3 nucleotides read TGTGCCTGGAGCCATGACAGGCCCTCTGGAAACACCATATATTTT.

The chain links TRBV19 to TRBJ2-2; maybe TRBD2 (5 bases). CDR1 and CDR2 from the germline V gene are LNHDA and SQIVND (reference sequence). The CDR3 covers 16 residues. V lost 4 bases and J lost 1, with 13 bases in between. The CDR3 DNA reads TGTGCCAGTAGTAAATTGGAGGCAGGGAACACCGGGGAGCTGTTTTTT. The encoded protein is CASSKLEAGNTGELFF.

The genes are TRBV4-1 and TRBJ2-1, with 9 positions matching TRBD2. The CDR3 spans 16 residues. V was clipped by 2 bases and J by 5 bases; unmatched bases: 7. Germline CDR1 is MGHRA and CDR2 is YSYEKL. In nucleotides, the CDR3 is TGCGCCAGCAGCCAACCTCCTAGCGGGGTCAACAATGAGCAGTTCTTC. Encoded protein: CASSQPPSGVNNEQFF.

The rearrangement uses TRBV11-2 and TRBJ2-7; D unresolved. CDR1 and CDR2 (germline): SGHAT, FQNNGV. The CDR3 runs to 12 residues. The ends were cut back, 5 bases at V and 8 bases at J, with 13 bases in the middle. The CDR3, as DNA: TGTGCCAGCAGCCCGCTTGCGGTGCAGCAGTACTTC. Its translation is CASSPLAVQQYF. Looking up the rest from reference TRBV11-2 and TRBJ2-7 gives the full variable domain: EAGVAQSPRYKIIEKRQSVAFWCNPISGHATLYWYQQILGQGPKLLIQFQNNGVVDDSQLPKDRFSAERLKGVDSTLKIQPAKLEDSAVYLCASSPLAVQQYFGPGTRLTVT.

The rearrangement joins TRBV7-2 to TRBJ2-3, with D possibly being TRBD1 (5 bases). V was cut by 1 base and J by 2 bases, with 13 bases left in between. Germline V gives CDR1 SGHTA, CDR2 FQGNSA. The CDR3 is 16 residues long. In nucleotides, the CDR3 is TGTGCCAGCAGCTTAGTGGTGGGGCCGTTCACAGATACGCAGTATTTT. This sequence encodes CASSLVVGPFTDTQYF.

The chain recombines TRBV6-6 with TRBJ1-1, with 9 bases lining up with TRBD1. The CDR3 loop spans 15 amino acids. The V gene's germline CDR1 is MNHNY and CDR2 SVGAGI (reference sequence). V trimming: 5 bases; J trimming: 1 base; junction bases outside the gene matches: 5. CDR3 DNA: TGTGCCAGCAGTCCCACAGGGGGCGCGAACACTGAAGCTTTCTTT. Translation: CASSPTGGANTEAFF.

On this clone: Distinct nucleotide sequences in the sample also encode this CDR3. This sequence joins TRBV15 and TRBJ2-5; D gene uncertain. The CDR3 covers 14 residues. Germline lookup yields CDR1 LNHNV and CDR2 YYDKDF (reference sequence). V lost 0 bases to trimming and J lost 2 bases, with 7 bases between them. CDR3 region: CATSRDRAQETQYF. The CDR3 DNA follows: TGTGCCACCAGCAGAGATCGTGCGCAAGAGACCCAGTACTTC.

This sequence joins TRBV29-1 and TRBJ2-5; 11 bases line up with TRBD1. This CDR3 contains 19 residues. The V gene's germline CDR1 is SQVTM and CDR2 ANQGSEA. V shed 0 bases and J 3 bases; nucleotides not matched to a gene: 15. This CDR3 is CSVEDRTFFGTGGEETQYF. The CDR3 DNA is TGCAGCGTTGAAGATAGAACTTTTTTTGGGACAGGGGGGGAAGAGACCCAGTACTTC.

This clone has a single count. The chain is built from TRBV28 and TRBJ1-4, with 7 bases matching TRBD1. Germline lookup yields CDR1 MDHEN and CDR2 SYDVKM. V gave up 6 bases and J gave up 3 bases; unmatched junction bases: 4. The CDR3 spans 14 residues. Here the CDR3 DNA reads TGTGCCAGCAGGGTCGGGACAGCTAATGAAAAACTGTTTTTT. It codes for CASRVGTANEKLFF.

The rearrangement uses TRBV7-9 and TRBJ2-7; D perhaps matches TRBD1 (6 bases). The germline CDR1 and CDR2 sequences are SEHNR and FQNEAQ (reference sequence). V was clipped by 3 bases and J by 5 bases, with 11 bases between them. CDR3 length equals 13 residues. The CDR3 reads CASSFSGGNEQYF. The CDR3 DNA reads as TGTGCCAGCAGCTTTTCTGGGGGCAACGAGCAGTACTTC. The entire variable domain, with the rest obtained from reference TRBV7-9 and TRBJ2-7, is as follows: DTGVSQNPRHKITKRGQNVTFRCDPISEHNRLYWYRQTLGQGPEFLTYFQNEAQLEKSRLLSDRFSAERPKGSFSTLEIQRTEQGDSAMYLCASSFSGGNEQYFGPGTRLTVT.

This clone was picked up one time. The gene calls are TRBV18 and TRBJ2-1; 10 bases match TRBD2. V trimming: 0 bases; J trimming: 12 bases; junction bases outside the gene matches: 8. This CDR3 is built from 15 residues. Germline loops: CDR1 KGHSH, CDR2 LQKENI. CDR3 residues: CASSPPGSGGAGQFF. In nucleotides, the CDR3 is TGTGCCAGCTCACCACCGGGGAGCGGGGGGGCCGGGCAGTTCTTC.

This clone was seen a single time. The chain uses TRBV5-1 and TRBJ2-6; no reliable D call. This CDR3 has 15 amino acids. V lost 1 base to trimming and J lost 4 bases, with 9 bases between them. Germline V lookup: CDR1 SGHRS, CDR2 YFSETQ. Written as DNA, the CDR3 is TGCGCCAGCAGCTTGATAAGTACAGGGGCCAACGTCCTGACTTTC. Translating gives CASSLISTGANVLTF. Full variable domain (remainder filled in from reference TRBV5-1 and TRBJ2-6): KAGVTQTPRYLIKTRGQQVTLSCSPISGHRSVSWYQQTPGQGLQFLFEYFSETQRNKGNFPGRFSGRQFSNSRSEMNVSTLELGDSALYLCASSLISTGANVLTFGAGSRLTVL.

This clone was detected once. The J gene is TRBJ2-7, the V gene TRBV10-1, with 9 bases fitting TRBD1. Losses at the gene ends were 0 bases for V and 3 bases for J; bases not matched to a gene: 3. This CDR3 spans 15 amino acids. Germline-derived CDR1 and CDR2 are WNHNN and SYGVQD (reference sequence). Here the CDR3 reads CASSESVTGGYEQYF. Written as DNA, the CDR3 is TGCGCCAGCAGTGAGTCAGTGACAGGGGGCTACGAGCAGTACTTC.

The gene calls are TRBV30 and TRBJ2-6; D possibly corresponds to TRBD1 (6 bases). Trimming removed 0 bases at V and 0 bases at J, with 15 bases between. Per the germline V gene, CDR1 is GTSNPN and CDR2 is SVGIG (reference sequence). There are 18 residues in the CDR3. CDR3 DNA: TGTGCCTGGAGTGTCTTGCCTGGCAGGGGCTCTGGGGCCAACGTCCTGACTTTC. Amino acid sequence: CAWSVLPGRGSGANVLTF.

The CDR3 reads CAWRTGGNEKLFF. For the CDR3, the DNA is TGTGCCTGGAGAACGGGGGGAAATGAAAAACTGTTTTTT. The rearrangement joins TRBV30 to TRBJ1-4; weak D call: TRBD1 (5 bases). This CDR3 comprises 13 residues. V lost 3 bases and J lost 5, with 10 bases in between. Germline CDR1 GTSNPN, CDR2 SVGIG (reference sequence).

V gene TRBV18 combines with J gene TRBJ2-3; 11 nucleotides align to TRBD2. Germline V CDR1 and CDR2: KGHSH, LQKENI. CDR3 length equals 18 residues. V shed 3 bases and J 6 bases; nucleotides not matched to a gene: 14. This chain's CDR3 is CASSPKETSGVRGDTQYF. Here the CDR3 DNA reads TGTGCCAGCTCACCCAAAGAGACTAGCGGGGTACGAGGGGATACGCAGTATTTT.

The CDR3 bases are TGTGCCAGCAGATGGGGTAGTCCCGAGCAGTACTTC. Amino acids: CASRWGSPEQYF. The chain has TRBV6-1 and TRBJ2-7; D unresolved. Germline assignment: CDR1 MNHNS and CDR2 SASEGT. The CDR3 contains 12 residues. Trimming left V 6 bases short and J 6 bases short, with 12 bases between.

The CDR3 DNA is TGTGCCAGCTCCCAACAGGGTTGGGGGAACACTGAAGCTTTCTTT. It specifies CASSQQGWGNTEAFF. The genes are TRBV18 and TRBJ1-1; D may be TRBD1 (6 bases). The CDR3 sequence is 15 residues long. Germline values: CDR1 KGHSH, CDR2 LQKENI. V was pared by 6 bases and J by 1 base, with 15 bases between.

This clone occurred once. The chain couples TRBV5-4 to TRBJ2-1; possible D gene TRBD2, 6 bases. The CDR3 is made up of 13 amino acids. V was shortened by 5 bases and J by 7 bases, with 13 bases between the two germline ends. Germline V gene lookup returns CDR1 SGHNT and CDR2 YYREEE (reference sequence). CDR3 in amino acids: CASRGEGGNEQFF. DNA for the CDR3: TGTGCCAGCAGGGGCGAAGGAGGGAATGAGCAGTTCTTC.

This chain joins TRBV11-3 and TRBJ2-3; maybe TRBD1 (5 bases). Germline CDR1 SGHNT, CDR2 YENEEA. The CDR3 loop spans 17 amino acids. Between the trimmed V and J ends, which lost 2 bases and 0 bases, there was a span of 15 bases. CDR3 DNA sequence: TGTGCCAGCAGCTTACGAGCTTCAGGACATAGCACAGATACGCAGTATTTT. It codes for CASSLRASGHSTDTQYF.

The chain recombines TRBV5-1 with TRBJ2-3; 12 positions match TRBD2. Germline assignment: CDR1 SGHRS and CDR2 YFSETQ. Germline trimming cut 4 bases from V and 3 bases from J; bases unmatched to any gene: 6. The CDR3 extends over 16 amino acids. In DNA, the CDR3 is TGCGCCAGCAGCCCAGCTAGCGGGGGGGCAACAGATACGCAGTATTTT. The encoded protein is CASSPASGGATDTQYF.

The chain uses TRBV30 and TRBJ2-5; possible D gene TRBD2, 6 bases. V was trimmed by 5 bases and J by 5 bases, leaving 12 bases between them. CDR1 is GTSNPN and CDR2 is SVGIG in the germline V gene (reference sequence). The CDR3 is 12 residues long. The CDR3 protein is CAWGGSSETQYF. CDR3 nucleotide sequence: TGTGCCTGGGGAGGGTCCTCGGAGACCCAGTACTTC.

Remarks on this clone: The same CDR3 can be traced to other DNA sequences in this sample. In DNA form, the CDR3 reads TGTGCCAGCTCACCAGCGACAGGGAGCTCCTACGAGCAGTACTTC. It translates to CASSPATGSSYEQYF. The genes are TRBV18 and TRBJ2-7; the match to TRBD1 covers 7 bases. The CDR3 totals 15 residues. With 2 bases clipped from V and 0 bases from J, the junction kept 4 bases outside the gene matches. Germline lookup yields CDR1 KGHSH and CDR2 LQKENI.

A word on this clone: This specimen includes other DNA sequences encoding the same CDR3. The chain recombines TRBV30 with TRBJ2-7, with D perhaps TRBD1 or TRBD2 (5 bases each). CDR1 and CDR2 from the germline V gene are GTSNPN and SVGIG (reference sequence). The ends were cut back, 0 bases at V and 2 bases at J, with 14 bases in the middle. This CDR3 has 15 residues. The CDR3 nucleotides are TGTGCCTGGAGTGTATTAGCTGGGGGACCCTACGAGCAGTACTTC. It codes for CAWSVLAGGPYEQYF.